The clone carrying this TCR beta chain has a handful of counts. What it binds is unknown. This entry comes from a study of T and B cells in COVID-19 patients. On the study more broadly: Peripheral blood came from COVID-19 patients with active infection or after recovery. Active-infection patients were older, median roughly 62 years, than recovered patients, median about 37 years. General study findings and limits: At recovery TRB diversity and richness exceeded healthy donors, after highly clonal active COVID-19 repertoires.

BIOMED2 TRB-A/B primer pools were used in multiplex TRB PCR. TCRdb itself ran the multiplex PCR reads through MiXCR, one entry per CDR3 protein. Altogether roughly 4,600 distinct CDR3 sequences are present, over 20% being singletons, with the ten largest covering 12%. Each TRB amplification used roughly 220-550 ng of genomic DNA from blood. Germline V lookup: CDR1 MDHEN, CDR2 SYDVKM. The CDR3 is 14 amino acids. Between the trimmed V and J ends, which lost 5 bases and 0 bases, there was a span of 8 bases. The receptor was isolated from a human donor with active COVID-19. The sample consisted of blood. The chain recombines TRBV28 with TRBJ2-1, with a tentative D call TRBD2 (5 bases). In DNA form, the CDR3 reads TGTGCCAGCAGTGTGGGAGCCTCCTACAATGAGCAGTTCTTC. It encodes CASSVGASYNEQFF.